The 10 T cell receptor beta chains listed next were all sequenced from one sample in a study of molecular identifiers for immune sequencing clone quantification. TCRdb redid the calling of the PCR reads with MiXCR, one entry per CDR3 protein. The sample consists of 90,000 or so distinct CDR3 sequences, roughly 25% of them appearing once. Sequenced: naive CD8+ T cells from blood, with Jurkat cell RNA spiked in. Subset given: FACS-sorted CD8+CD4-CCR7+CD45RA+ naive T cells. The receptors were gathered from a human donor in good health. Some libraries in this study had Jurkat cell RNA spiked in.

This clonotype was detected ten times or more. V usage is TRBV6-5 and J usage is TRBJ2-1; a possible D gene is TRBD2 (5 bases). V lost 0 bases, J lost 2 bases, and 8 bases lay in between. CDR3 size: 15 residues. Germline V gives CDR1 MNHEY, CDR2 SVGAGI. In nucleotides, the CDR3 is TGTGCCAGCAGTTACTCTAGCGACCCCTACAATGAGCAGTTCTTC. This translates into CASSYSSDPYNEQFF.

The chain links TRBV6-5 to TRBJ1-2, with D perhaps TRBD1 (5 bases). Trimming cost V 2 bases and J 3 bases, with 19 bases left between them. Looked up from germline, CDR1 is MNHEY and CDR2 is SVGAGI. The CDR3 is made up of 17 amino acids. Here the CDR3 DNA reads TGTGCCAGCAGTTACCGGGCTGGGGCCGGGCCCGACTATGGCTACACCTTC. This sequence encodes CASSYRAGAGPDYGYTF.

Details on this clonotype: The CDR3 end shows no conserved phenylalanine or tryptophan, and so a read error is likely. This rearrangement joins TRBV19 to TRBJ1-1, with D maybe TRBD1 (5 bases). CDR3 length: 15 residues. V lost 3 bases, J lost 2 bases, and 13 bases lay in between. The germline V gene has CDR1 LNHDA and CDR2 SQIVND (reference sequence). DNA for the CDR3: TGTGCCAGTAGTATCTACACAAGGGGAAACACTGAAGCTTTCGTT. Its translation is CASSIYTRGNTEAFV.

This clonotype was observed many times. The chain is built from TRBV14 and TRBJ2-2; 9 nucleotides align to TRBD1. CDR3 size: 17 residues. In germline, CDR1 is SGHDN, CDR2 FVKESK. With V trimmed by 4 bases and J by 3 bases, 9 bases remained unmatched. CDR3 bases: TGTGCCAGCAGCCCCGTGACAGGGGGGCGTGACACCGGGGAGCTGTTTTTT. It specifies CASSPVTGGRDTGELFF.

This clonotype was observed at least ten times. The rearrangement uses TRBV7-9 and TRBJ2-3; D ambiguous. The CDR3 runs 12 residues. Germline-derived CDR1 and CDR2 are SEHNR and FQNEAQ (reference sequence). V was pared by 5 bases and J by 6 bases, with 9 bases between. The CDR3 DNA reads TGTGCCAGCAGCCCGACGCGGGATACGCAGTATTTT. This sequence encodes CASSPTRDTQYF.

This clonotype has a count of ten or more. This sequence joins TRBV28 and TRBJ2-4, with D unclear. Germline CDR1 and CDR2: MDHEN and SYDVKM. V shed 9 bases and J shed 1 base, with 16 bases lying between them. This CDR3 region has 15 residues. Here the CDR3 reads CASTKVIAAKNIQYF. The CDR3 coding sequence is TGTGCCAGTACCAAGGTCATCGCCGCCAAAAACATTCAGTACTTC.

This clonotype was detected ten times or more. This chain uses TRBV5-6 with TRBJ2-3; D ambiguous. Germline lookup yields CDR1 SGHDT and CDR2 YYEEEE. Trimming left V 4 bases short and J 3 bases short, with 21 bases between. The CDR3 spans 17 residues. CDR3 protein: CASSQKLDPDGTDTQYF. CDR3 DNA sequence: TGTGCCAGCAGCCAGAAACTGGACCCCGACGGGACAGATACGCAGTATTTT.

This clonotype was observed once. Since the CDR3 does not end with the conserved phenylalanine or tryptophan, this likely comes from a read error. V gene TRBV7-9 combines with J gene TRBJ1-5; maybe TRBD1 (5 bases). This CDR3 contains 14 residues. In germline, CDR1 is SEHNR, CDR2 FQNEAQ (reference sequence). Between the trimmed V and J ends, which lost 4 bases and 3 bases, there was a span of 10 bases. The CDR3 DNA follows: TGTGCCAGCAGCTCTTCAGGGTTCAATCAGCCCCAGCATGTT. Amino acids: CASSSSGFNQPQHV.

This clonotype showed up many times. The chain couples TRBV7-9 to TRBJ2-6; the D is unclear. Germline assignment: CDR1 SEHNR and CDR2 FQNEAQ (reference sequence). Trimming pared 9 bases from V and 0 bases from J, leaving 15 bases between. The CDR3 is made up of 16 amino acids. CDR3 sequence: CASGRPAISGANVLTF. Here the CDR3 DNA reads TGTGCCAGTGGCAGGCCCGCAATCTCTGGGGCCAACGTCCTGACTTTC.

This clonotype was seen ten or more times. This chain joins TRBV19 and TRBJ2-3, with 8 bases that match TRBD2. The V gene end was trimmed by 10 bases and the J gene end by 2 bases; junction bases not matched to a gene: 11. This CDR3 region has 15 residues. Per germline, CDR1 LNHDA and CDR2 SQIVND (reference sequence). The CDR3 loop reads CATDLGGGTTDTQYF. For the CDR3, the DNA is TGTGCCACCGATCTTGGCGGGGGGACCACAGATACGCAGTATTTT. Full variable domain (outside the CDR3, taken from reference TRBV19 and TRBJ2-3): DGGITQSPKYLFRKEGQNVTLSCEQNLNHDAMYWYRQDPGQGLRLIYYSQIVNDFQKGDIAEGYSVSREKKESFPLTVTSAQKNPTAFYLCATDLGGGTTDTQYFGPGTRLTVL.